This TCR beta chain originates from a study of OX40 agonist ivuxolimab in advanced cancers. About the research overall: Patients treated during dose escalation were battling hepatocellular carcinoma, melanoma, renal cell or head and neck cancer.

This clone has a single count. Its antigen remains unknown. Distinct nucleotide sequences in the sample also encode this CDR3. Only in-frame clones appear in the TCRdb table, and some are missing; sequencing was by immunoSEQ multiplex PCR. The sample holds 30,000 to 40,000 clones, roughly 89% seen once. Drawing of blood for sampling happened at baseline, at cycle 4 day 1, and at cycle 7 day 1. General study points: Dose levels from 0.1 to 3.0 mg/kg saw CD4+ and CD8+ blood T cells expand clonally by week 6.

Looked up from germline, CDR1 is SGDLS and CDR2 is YYNGEE. J was trimmed by 5 bases and V by 2 bases; bases with no gene match: 6. The CDR3 runs 14 residues. The specimen was CD4+ or CD8+ T cells sorted from blood, collected in a trial of the OX40 agonist ivuxolimab. The TCR was taken from an adult with an advanced solid tumor such as melanoma, head and neck, liver or kidney cancer. The chain employs TRBV9 and TRBJ1-1; 7 positions agree with TRBD1. The CDR3 is CASSVDRVNTEAFF. The CDR3 nucleotides read TGTGCCAGCAGCGTCGACAGGGTAAATACTGAAGCTTTCTTT.